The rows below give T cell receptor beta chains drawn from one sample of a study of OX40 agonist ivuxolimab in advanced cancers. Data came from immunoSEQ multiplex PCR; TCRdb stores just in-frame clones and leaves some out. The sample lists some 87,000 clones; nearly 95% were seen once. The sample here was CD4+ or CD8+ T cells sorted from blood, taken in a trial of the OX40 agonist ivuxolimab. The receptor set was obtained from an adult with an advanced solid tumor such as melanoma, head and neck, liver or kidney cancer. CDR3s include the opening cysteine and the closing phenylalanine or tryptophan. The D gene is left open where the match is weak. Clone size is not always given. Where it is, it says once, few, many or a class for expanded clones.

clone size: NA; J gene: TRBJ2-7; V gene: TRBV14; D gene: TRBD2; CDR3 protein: CASSQVSSWTSGSYEQYF; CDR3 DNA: TGTGCCAGCAGCCAAGTGTCCAGTTGGACTAGCGGGAGCTACGAGCAGTACTTC
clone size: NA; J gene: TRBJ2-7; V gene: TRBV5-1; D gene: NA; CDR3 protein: CASSLEAGRSYEQYF; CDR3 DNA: TGCGCCAGCAGCTTGGAAGCGGGCCGCTCCTACGAGCAGTACTTC
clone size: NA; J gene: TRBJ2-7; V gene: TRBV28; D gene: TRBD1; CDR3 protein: CASNSPRTGDDEQYF; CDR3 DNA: TGTGCCAGCAACTCCCCTCGGACAGGGGATGACGAGCAGTACTTC
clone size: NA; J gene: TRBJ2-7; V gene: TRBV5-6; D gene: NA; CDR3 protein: CASSSGVSYEQYF; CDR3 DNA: TGTGCCAGCAGCTCCGGAGTCTCCTACGAGCAGTACTTC
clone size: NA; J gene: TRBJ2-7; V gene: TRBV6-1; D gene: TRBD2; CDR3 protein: CASSEETSGPTLYEQYF; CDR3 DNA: TGTGCCAGCAGTGAAGAGACTAGCGGGCCAACCCTCTACGAGCAGTACTTC
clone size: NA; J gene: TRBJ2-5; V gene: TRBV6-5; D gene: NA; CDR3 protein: CASQGYQETQYF; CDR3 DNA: TGTGCCAGCCAAGGGTACCAAGAGACCCAGTACTTC
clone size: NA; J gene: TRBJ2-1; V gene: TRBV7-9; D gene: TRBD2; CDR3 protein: CASSSRLVGAGGPGEQFF; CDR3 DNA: TGTGCCAGCAGCTCCCGACTAGTTGGAGCGGGAGGGCCGGGTGAGCAGTTCTTC
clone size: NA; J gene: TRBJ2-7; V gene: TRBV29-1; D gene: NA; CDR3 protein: CSVEDPHIVPDEQYF; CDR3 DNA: TGCAGCGTTGAAGATCCTCACATCGTACCCGACGAGCAGTACTTC
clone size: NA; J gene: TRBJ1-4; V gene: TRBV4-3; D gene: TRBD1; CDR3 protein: CASSQDLAGQLGIANEKLFF; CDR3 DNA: TGCGCCAGCAGCCAAGATTTAGCGGGACAGCTTGGAATCGCTAATGAAAAACTGTTTTTT
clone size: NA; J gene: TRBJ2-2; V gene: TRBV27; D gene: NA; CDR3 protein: CATRSGGELFF; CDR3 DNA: TGTGCCACCCGAAGCGGCGGGGAGCTGTTTTTT
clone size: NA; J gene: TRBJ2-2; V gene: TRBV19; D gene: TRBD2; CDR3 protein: CASKREGNTGELFF; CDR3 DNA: TGTGCCAGTAAGCGGGAGGGGAACACCGGGGAGCTGTTTTTT
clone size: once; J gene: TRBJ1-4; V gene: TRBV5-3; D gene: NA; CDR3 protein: CARSLNRQRSEKLFF; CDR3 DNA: TGTGCCAGAAGCTTGAATCGGCAACGGAGTGAAAAACTGTTTTTT
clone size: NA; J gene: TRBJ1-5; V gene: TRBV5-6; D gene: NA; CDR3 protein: CASSLFRGHSNQPQHF; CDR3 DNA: TGTGCCAGCAGCTTGTTCAGGGGCCATAGCAATCAGCCCCAGCATTTT
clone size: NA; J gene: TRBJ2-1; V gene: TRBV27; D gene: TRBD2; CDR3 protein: CASSLFALAGGSYNEQFF; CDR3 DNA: TGTGCCAGCAGTTTATTTGCCCTAGCGGGGGGCTCCTACAATGAGCAGTTCTTC
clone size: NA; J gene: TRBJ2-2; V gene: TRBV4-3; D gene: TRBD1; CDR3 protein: CASSQDSGQGTTGELFF; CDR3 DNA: TGCGCCAGCAGCCAAGATTCCGGACAGGGAACCACCGGGGAGCTGTTTTTT
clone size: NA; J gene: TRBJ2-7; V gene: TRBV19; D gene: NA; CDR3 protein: CASRDGAKVEQYF; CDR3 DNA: TGTGCCAGTAGGGACGGGGCTAAGGTCGAGCAGTACTTC
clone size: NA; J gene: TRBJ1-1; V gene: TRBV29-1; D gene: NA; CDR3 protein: CSSRRSNTEAFF; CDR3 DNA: TGCAGCAGTCGGCGCTCGAACACTGAAGCTTTCTTT